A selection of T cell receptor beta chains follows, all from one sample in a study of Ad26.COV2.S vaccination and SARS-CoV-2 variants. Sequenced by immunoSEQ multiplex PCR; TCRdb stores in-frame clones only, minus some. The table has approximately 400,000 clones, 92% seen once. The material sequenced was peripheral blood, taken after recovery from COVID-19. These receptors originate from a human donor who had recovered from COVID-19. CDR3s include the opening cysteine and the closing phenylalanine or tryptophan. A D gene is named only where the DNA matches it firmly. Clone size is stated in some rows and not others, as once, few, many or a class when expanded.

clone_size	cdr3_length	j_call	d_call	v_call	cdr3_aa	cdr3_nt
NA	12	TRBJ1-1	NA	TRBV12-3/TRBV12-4	CASSLLERVSFF	TGTGCCAGCAGTTTATTAGAGAGGGTGTCTTTCTTT
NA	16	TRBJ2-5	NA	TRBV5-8	CASSLFLTSSPETQYF	TGTGCCAGCAGCTTGTTCTTAACTAGTAGTCCAGAGACCCAGTACTTC
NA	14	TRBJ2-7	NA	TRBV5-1	CASSLAPASYEQYF	TGCGCCAGCAGCTTGGCCCCGGCTAGCTACGAGCAGTACTTC
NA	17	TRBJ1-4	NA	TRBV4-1	CASSQAPSSGTNEKLFF	TGCGCCAGCAGCCAAGCCCCGTCGTCAGGGACTAATGAAAAACTGTTTTTT
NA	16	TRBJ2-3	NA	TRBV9	CASSVGAGAQGGTQYF	TGTGCCAGCAGCGTAGGAGCGGGGGCACAGGGGGGGACGCAGTATTTT
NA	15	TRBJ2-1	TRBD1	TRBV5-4	CASSATGGPYNEQFF	TGTGCCAGCAGCGCGACAGGGGGGCCCTACAATGAGCAGTTCTTC
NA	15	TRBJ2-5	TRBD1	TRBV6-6	CASAYGQGARETQYF	TGTGCCAGCGCTTACGGACAGGGGGCTAGAGAGACCCAGTACTTC
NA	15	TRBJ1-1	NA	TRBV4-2	CASSLQGRGDTEAFF	TGTGCCAGCAGCCTGCAGGGCAGGGGTGACACTGAAGCTTTCTTT
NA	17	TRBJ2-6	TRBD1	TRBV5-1	CASSLGTGSSGANVLTF	TGCGCCAGCAGCTTGGGGACAGGCTCCTCTGGGGCCAACGTCCTGACTTTC
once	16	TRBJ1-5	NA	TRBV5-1	CASSLTGIHSNQPQHF	TGCGCCAGCAGCTTGACAGGGATTCATAGCAATCAGCCCCAGCATTTT
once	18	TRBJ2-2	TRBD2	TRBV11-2	CARSPGAGGFEKFGELFF	TGTGCCCGCAGCCCGGGGGCGGGGGGATTCGAAAAGTTCGGGGAGCTGTTTTTT
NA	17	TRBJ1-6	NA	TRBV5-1	CASSLVGRGLENSPLHF	TGCGCCAGCAGCTTGGTGGGGCGGGGGTTGGAGAATTCACCCCTCCACTTT
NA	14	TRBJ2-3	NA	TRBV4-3	CASSQDKPTDTQYF	TGCGCCAGCAGCCAAGATAAACCCACAGATACGCAGTATTTT
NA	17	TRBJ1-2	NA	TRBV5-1	CASSLFGGSLSIFGYTF	TGCGCCAGCAGCTTGTTCGGTGGGAGTTTGTCTATTTTCGGCTACACCTTC
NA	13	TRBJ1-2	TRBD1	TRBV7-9	CASSTGQVNGYTF	TGTGCCAGCAGCACCGGACAGGTCAATGGCTACACCTTC
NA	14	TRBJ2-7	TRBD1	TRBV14	CASSQARGRPEQYF	TGTGCCAGCAGCCAAGCTAGGGGGCGTCCCGAGCAGTACTTC
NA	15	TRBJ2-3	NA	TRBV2	CASRADRISTDTQYF	TGTGCCAGCAGGGCGGACAGAATTAGCACAGATACGCAGTATTTT
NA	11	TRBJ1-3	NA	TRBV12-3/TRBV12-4	CASSFSGTIYF	TGTGCCAGCAGTTTTTCTGGCACCATATATTTT
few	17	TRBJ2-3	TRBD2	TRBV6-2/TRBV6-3	CASSRALAGGLTDTQYF	TGTGCCAGCAGTAGGGCACTAGCGGGGGGCCTCACAGATACGCAGTATTTT
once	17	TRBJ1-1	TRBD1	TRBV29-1	CSGTGTAETPLNTEAFF	TGCAGCGGGACTGGGACAGCGGAAACACCGCTGAACACTGAAGCTTTCTTT
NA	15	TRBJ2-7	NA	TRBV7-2	CASSPGSPSSYEQYF	TGTGCCAGCAGCCCCGGTAGTCCAAGCTCCTACGAGCAGTACTTC
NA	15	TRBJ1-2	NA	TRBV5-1	CASSPTPDSMGGYTF	TGCGCCAGCAGCCCCACCCCGGACAGTATGGGTGGCTACACCTTC
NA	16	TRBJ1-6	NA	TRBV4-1	CASSQDGVRVGSPLHF	TGCGCCAGCAGCCAAGATGGAGTCAGGGTAGGATCACCCCTCCACTTT
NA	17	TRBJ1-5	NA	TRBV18	CASSPRPTADSNQPQHF	TGTGCCAGCTCACCCCGGCCGACAGCGGATAGCAATCAGCCCCAGCATTTT
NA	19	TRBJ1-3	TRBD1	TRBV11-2	CASSLAVGTGFISGNTIYF	TGTGCCAGCAGCTTAGCCGTAGGGACAGGGTTCATCTCTGGAAACACCATATATTTT
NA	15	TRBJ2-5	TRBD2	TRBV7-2	CASSRSGGYQETQYF	TGTGCCAGCAGCCGTAGCGGGGGGTACCAAGAGACCCAGTACTTC